A selection of T cell receptor beta chains follows, all from one sample in a study of cytomegalovirus exposure and HLA in healthy donors. Produced via immunoSEQ multiplex PCR; TCRdb's table is partial and in-frame only. The data contain hundreds of thousands of clones, over 85% of them seen just once; the ten biggest clones take up about 2.3%. Sequences were obtained from PBMCs. These receptors all come from a woman aged 18-29 years in good health and CMV-seronegative. The CDR3 runs from the conserved cysteine through the conserved F or W. D genes are given only for firm matches. Not every row has a clone size; where given, it reads once, few, many or a size class.

d_gene,abundance,j_gene,v_gene,CDR3nt,CDR3aa
TRBD1,few,TRBJ1-2,TRBV6-5,TGTGCCAGCAGTTCCGGGGACAGGGCCTTACTTGGCTACACCTTC,CASSSGDRALLGYTF
TRBD2,once,TRBJ2-7,TRBV5-4,TGTGCCAGCAGCCGATCCCTTTGGCGGGGGAGCTACGAGCAGTACTTC,CASSRSLWRGSYEQYF
TRBD1,.,TRBJ1-4,TRBV13,TGTGCCAGCAGCTTTCAGGGGGATGAAAAACTGTTTTTT,CASSFQGDEKLFF
.,once,TRBJ2-3,TRBV2,TGTGCCACCGTTGGGCCCCAAACCCCAGATACGCAGTATTTT,CATVGPQTPDTQYF
TRBD1,.,TRBJ1-3,TRBV9,TGTGCCAGCAGCGTAGGTGGACAGGGTGGGAGAAACACCATATATTTT,CASSVGGQGGRNTIYF
TRBD2,few,TRBJ2-1,TRBV5-1,TGCGCCAGCAGCACGGGACTAGCGGGGGGCCAGGGTCGCAATGAGCAGTTCTTC,CASSTGLAGGQGRNEQFF
TRBD2,.,TRBJ2-7,TRBV10-2,TGCGCCAGCAGTGGGACTAGCGGATCCTACGAGCAGTACTTC,CASSGTSGSYEQYF
TRBD1,.,TRBJ2-1,TRBV4-2,TGTGCCAGCAGCCAAGGCCGGACAGGGGGCTACGATGAGCAGTTCTTC,CASSQGRTGGYDEQFF
TRBD1,.,TRBJ2-7,TRBV2,TGTGCCAGCCGAGGGGATAGACAGGGGGCTAACTACGAGCAGTACTTC,CASRGDRQGANYEQYF
TRBD1,.,TRBJ2-7,TRBV10-3,TGTGCCATCAATACAGGGGGCGCGAGGTACGAGCAGTACTTC,CAINTGGARYEQYF
.,.,TRBJ1-1,TRBV2,TGTGCCAGCAGTGGGGTTCTAAGGGGCACTGAAGCTTTCTTT,CASSGVLRGTEAFF
TRBD1,.,TRBJ2-1,TRBV25-1,TGTGCCAGCAGTGAATTAGGGACAGGGCTTCGTTACAATGAGCAGTTCTTC,CASSELGTGLRYNEQFF
.,once,TRBJ1-4,TRBV5-1,TGCGCCAGCAGCGGAACAGGGTATGAAAAACTGTTTTTT,CASSGTGYEKLFF
.,.,TRBJ2-7,TRBV5-1,TGCGCCAGCAGCGCGGGACTGGTGAACTCCTACGAGCAGTACTTC,CASSAGLVNSYEQYF
TRBD1,.,TRBJ1-2,TRBV13,TGTGCCAGCAGTTCCGACAGGGGTGGCTACACCTTC,CASSSDRGGYTF
TRBD2,once,TRBJ2-1,TRBV6-1,TGTGCCAGCTTACCGGGACTAGCCTATCTCAATGAGCAGTTCTTC,CASLPGLAYLNEQFF
.,.,TRBJ2-7,TRBV19,TGTGCCAGTAGTAGAGGACAGTTCTACGAGCAGTACTTC,CASSRGQFYEQYF
.,.,TRBJ1-3,TRBV5-4,TGTGCCAGCAGCTCGCAACAGGGAGCTGGAAACACCATATATTTT,CASSSQQGAGNTIYF
TRBD2,.,TRBJ2-5,TRBV5-1,TGCGCCAGCAGCTCGACTAGCGGGGGGGCCTTTGAGACCCAGTACTTC,CASSSTSGGAFETQYF
.,.,TRBJ1-6,TRBV4-1,TGCGCCAGCAGCCCGACGACAGTGTACTATAATTCACCCCTCCACTTT,CASSPTTVYYNSPLHF
TRBD1,.,TRBJ2-4,TRBV28,TGTGCCAGCAGTTCCCAGGGGGCCGGGTCGGACATTCAGTACTTC,CASSSQGAGSDIQYF
.,.,TRBJ2-3,TRBV5-6,TGTGCCAGCAGCTGGGGTACCAGGGCATCCACCTCCACAGATACGCAGTATTTT,CASSWGTRASTSTDTQYF
.,.,TRBJ1-2,TRBV29-1,TGCAGCGTGCCCAATAGTCCCTATGGCTACACCTTC,CSVPNSPYGYTF
.,.,TRBJ2-3,TRBV11-3,TGTGCCAGCAGCTTGACTCATGGGGCAGGGGATACGCAGTATTTT,CASSLTHGAGDTQYF
TRBD1,.,TRBJ1-6,TRBV4-2,TGTGCCAGCAGCCAAGACCAGTTCGGACAGGGGAAAAGGCTTCGGAATTCACCCCTCCACTTT,CASSQDQFGQGKRLRNSPLHF
TRBD2,.,TRBJ2-7,TRBV4-1,TGCGCCAGCAGCCTGCTAGCGGGGGGGCAATACGAGCAGTACTTC,CASSLLAGGQYEQYF
.,.,TRBJ1-4,TRBV19,TGTGCCAGTAGTATAGTTTGGGCCGACGAGGAAAAACTGTTTTTT,CASSIVWADEEKLFF
.,.,TRBJ1-5,TRBV2,TGTGCCAGCAGTGTCTTGAGGTATAGCAATCAGCCCCAGCATTTT,CASSVLRYSNQPQHF
TRBD1,.,TRBJ2-7,TRBV27,TGTGCCAGCAGCCTCCGGGACAGGGGCTCCTACGAGCAGTACTTC,CASSLRDRGSYEQYF
TRBD1,.,TRBJ1-2,TRBV5-3,TGTGCCAGAAGCTCCCCGGGACAGGGACGACAGTATGGCTACACCTTC,CARSSPGQGRQYGYTF
TRBD1,.,TRBJ1-2,TRBV29-1,TGCAGCGTCTACAGACAGGGAGGATATGGCTACACCTTC,CSVYRQGGYGYTF
TRBD2,.,TRBJ2-2,TRBV5-6,TGTGCCAGCAGCAATCCGGGGGGAGTGCCAACCGGGGAGCTGTTTTTT,CASSNPGGVPTGELFF
TRBD1,.,TRBJ1-6,TRBV7-9,TGTGCCAGCAGCTACTTGACAGTACAGGGGTCACCCCTCCACTTT,CASSYLTVQGSPLHF
TRBD2,.,TRBJ2-5,TRBV5-1,TGCGCCAGCAGCTTGGCCGGCGCGGGGGGGGGAGAGACCCAGTACTTC,CASSLAGAGGGETQYF
TRBD2,.,TRBJ2-7,TRBV7-9,TGTGCCGGACACAGAGCGGGGTCCTACGAGCAGTACTTC,CAGHRAGSYEQYF
.,once,TRBJ2-7,TRBV7-9,TGTGCCAGCAGCTTCCGCCAGAGTGCGGTACCTTACGAGCAGTACTTC,CASSFRQSAVPYEQYF
TRBD2,.,TRBJ2-1,TRBV2,TGTGCCAGGGGGAGGGTAGGTCCTGGCGATGAGCAGTTCTTC,CARGRVGPGDEQFF
.,.,TRBJ2-7,TRBV19,TGTGCCAGTAGTATTTATGGCGGCAACGAGCAGTACTTC,CASSIYGGNEQYF
TRBD1,.,TRBJ1-1,TRBV27,TGTGCCAGCAGTTCCAAGGACAGGGGGGGAACTGAAGCTTTCTTT,CASSSKDRGGTEAFF
TRBD1,once,TRBJ2-4,TRBV30,TGTGCCTGTCTTACAGGGGGTTCGGACATTCAGTACTTC,CACLTGGSDIQYF
.,.,TRBJ2-7,TRBV6-1,TGTGCCAGCAGTCACACGGGGTTCTCCTACGAGCAGTACTTC,CASSHTGFSYEQYF
TRBD1,.,TRBJ1-4,TRBV10-3,TGTGCCATACAGGCGGACAGGGGGTACGGAAAACTGTTTTTT,CAIQADRGYGKLFF
.,.,TRBJ1-4,TRBV6-4,TGTGCCAGCAGTAAACTAGTATCGAATGAAAAACTGTTTTTT,CASSKLVSNEKLFF
.,.,TRBJ1-2,TRBV19,TGTGCCAGCACATTCACAGGGACCTATGGCTACACCTTC,CASTFTGTYGYTF
TRBD1,.,TRBJ1-1,TRBV6-1,TGTGCCAGCAGCCTCCGGGGACAGGGGACTGAAGCTTTCTTT,CASSLRGQGTEAFF
.,.,TRBJ1-1,TRBV9,TGTGCCAGCAGCCCACGATCCGGGGGAACGAATGAAGCTTTCTTT,CASSPRSGGTNEAFF
TRBD1,.,TRBJ2-1,TRBV7-9,TGTGCCAGCAGCCTACCGGATGGACAGGGCAATGAGCAGTTCTTC,CASSLPDGQGNEQFF
TRBD2,.,TRBJ2-7,TRBV6-1,TGTGCCAGCAGTGAAGAGTCTAGCGGGGGACACGAGCAGTACTTC,CASSEESSGGHEQYF
.,.,TRBJ2-7,TRBV5-6,TGTGCCAGCAGCTTCGGGTTTGTAAGCGTAGCCGCCTACGAGCAGTACTTC,CASSFGFVSVAAYEQYF
.,.,TRBJ2-7,TRBV19,TGTGCCAGTAGCCGCCCCGGGGGATTTCCCTACGAGCAGTACTTC,CASSRPGGFPYEQYF
TRBD1,.,TRBJ2-2,TRBV10-1,TGCGCCAGCAGTGCGACAGGGGAGGCCGGGGAGCTGTTTTTT,CASSATGEAGELFF